A single T cell receptor (beta chain) is shown here with its context. Clones were read by immunoSEQ multiplex PCR, and TCRdb kept only the in-frame ones, dropping some. The sample gives about 10,000 clones, 60% to 80% of which show up once; 19% is in the top ten. Starting 14 to 28 days after autologous transplant, ipilimumab 1 mg/kg was given. This sample stems from a study of ipilimumab plus nivolumab after autologous stem cell transplantation. Study summary: Typical patient got a few ipilimumab doses and about eight nivolumab doses (median).

The length of the CDR3 is 13 residues. Per the germline V gene, CDR1 is SGHVS and CDR2 is FQNEAQ. The germline V and J ends were trimmed by 0 bases and 6 bases, with 8 bases remaining between them. The rearrangement links TRBV7-8 to TRBJ1-1; tentative D call: TRBD1 (5 bases). This sequence originates from a female donor with multiple myeloma. Sample: PBMCs, taken in a trial of ipilimumab plus nivolumab as post-transplant consolidation. The CDR3 DNA reads TGTGCCAGCAGCTTAGCGGAACAGGCTGAAGCTTTCTTT. Translation gives CASSLAEQAEAFF.